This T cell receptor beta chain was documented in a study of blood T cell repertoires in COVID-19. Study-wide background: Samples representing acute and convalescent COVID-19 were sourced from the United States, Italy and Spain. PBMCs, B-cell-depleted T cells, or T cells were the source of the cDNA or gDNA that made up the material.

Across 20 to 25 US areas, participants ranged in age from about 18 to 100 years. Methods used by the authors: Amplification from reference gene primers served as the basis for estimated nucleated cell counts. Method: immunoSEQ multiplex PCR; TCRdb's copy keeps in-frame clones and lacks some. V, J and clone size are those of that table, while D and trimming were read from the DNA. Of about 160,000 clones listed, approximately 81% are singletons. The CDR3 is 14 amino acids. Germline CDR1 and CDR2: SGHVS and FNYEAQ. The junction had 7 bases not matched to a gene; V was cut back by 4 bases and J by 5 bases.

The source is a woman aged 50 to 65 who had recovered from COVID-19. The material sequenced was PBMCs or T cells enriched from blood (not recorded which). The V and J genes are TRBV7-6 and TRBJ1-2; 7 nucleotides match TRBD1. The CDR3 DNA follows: TGTGCCAGCAGCTCCGGGACAGATTTTTATGGCTACACCTTC. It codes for CASSSGTDFYGYTF. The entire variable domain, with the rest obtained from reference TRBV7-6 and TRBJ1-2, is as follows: GAGVSQSPRYKVTKRGQDVALRCDPISGHVSLYWYRQALGQGPEFLTYFNYEAQQDKSGLPNDRFSAERPEGSISTLTIQRTEQRDSAMYRCASSSGTDFYGYTFGSGTRLTVV.